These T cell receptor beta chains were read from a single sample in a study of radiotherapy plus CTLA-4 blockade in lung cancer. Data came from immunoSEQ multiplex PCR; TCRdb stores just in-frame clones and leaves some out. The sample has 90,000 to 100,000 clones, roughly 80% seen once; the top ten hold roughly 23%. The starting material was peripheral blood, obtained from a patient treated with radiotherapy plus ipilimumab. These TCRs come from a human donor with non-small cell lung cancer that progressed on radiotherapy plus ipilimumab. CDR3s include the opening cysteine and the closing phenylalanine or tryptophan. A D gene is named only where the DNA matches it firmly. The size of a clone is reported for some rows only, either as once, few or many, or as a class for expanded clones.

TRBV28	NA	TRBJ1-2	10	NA	TGTGCCAGCAGTTACTATGGCTACACCTTC	CASSYYGYTF
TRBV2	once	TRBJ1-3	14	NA	TGTGCCAGCAGTGAAAATAGTGCTGGAAACACCATATATTTT	CASSENSAGNTIYF
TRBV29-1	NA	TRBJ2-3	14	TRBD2	TGCAGCGTTGGGACTAGCGGCTTCACAGATACGCAGTATTTT	CSVGTSGFTDTQYF
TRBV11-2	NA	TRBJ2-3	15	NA	TGTGCCAGCAGCTTAGATTCGGACACGACAGATACGCAGTATTTT	CASSLDSDTTDTQYF
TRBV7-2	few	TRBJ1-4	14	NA	TGTGCCAGCAGCCGGGGGTGGGCTAATGAAAAACTGTTTTTT	CASSRGWANEKLFF
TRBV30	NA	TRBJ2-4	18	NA	TGTGCCTGGAGTGGCGAGCTAAAGGGACAAGGAGCCAAAAACATTCAGTACTTC	CAWSGELKGQGAKNIQYF
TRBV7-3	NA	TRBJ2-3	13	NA	TGTGCCAGCAGCTTTCCGGGCACAGATACGCAGTATTTT	CASSFPGTDTQYF
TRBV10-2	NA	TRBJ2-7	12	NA	TGCGCCAGCAGCGCGAGCTCCTACGAGCAGTACTTC	CASSASSYEQYF
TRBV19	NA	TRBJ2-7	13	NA	TGTGCCAGTAGTATAACCCCAAGCTACGAGCAGTACTTC	CASSITPSYEQYF
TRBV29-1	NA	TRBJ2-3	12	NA	TGCAGCGTTGAGGCGGGCACAGATACGCAGTATTTT	CSVEAGTDTQYF
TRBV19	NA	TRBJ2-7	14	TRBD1	TGTGCCAGCTCCGAGACAGGGGTCTCCTACGAGCAGTACTTC	CASSETGVSYEQYF
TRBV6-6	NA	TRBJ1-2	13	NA	TGTGCCAGCAGTTACTCGGCGGGTGTTGGCTACACCTTC	CASSYSAGVGYTF
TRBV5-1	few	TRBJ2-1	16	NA	TGCGCCAGCAGCTTGGGCGGGAGAAGGGGGGACAATGAGCAGTTCTTC	CASSLGGRRGDNEQFF
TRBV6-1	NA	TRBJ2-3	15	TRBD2	TGTGCCAGCTCCCTCGGACTAGCGGGGACAGATACGCAGTATTTT	CASSLGLAGTDTQYF
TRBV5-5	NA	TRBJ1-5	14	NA	TGTGCCAGCAGCTTGGAGTTCGGTGGTCAGCCCCAGCATTTT	CASSLEFGGQPQHF
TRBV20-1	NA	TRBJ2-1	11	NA	TGCAGTGCTCGACAGGACAATGAGCAGTTCTTC	CSARQDNEQFF